This T cell receptor (beta chain) was recorded in a study of cytomegalovirus exposure and HLA in healthy donors. Study observations and caveats: Segments of the TCR beta V type were, in most cases, productive about 87% or about 30% of the time in an earlier analysis. The classifier, whose performance was assessed in both the original and validation cohorts, reportedly diagnosed cytomegalovirus status with high specificity and sensitivity.

The study ran its PCR with 60 Vbeta and 13 Jbeta primers. Produced via immunoSEQ multiplex PCR; TCRdb's table is partial and in-frame only. This table has approximately 300,000 clones, 75% to 85% appearing once. This clone was counted a single time. Its antigen is unknown. The germline V gene encodes CDR1 SGHDT and CDR2 YYEEEE. The germline V and J ends were trimmed by 1 base and 6 bases, with 5 bases remaining between them. CDR3 length equals 11 residues. Sequenced sample: PBMCs. V is TRBV5-6 and J is TRBJ2-7, with D unresolved. This sequence was found in a girl aged 2 to 9 in good health and CMV-seronegative. CDR3 nucleotides: TGTGCCAGCAGCTTGTTCTCCGAGCAGTACTTC. Translated, it gives CASSLFSEQYF.